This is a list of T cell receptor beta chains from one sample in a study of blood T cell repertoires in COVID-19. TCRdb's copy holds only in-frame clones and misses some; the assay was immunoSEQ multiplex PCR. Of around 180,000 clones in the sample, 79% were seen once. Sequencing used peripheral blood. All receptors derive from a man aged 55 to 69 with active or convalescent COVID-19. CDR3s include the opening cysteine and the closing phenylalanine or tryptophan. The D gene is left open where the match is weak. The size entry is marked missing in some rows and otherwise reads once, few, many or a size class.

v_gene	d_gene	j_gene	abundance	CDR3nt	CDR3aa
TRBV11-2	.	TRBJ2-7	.	TGTGCCAGCAGCTTATTGGGGGCTAGCGGACTCTACGAGCAGTACTTC	CASSLLGASGLYEQYF
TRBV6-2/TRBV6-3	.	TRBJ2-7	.	TGTGCCAGCAGTTATAGGCGGCTCAGGGCCTACGAGCAGTACTTC	CASSYRRLRAYEQYF
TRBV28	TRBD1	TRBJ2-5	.	TGTGCCAGCAAAAATTCCGGGACAGGGGGCCTCAGGGAGACCCAGTACTTC	CASKNSGTGGLRETQYF
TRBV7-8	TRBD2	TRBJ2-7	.	TGTGCCAGCAGCCTAGCGGGAGAAGTCAACGAGCAGTACTTC	CASSLAGEVNEQYF
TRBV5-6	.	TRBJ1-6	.	TGTGCCAGCAGCTCCGCCGGAGGGTGGGCCTATAATTCACCCCTCCACTTT	CASSSAGGWAYNSPLHF
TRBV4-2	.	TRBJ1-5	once	TGTGCCAGCAGCCAAACGGGGATTAGCAATCAGCCCCAGCATTTT	CASSQTGISNQPQHF
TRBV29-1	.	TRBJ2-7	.	TGCAGCGTTGTGGGTCGCGGCGAGCAGTACTTC	CSVVGRGEQYF
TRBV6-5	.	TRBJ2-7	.	TGTGCCACCGCGACAGATTCGAAAGCCTACGAGCAGTACTTC	CATATDSKAYEQYF
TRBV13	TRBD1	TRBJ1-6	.	TGTGCCAGCAGGTCTAGACAGGGAATTGCTTCACCCCTCCACTTT	CASRSRQGIASPLHF
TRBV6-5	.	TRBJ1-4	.	TGTGCCAGCGCCCCGACAGTGAGTGAAAAACTGTTTTTT	CASAPTVSEKLFF
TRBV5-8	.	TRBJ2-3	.	TGTGCCAGCAGCCCCGGAGGTCCTAGCACAGATACGCAGTATTTT	CASSPGGPSTDTQYF
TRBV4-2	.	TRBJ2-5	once	TGTGCCAGCAGCCAACTCCTAGGCGGACACCGTCTCGACTTC	CASSQLLGGHRLDF
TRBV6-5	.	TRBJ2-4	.	TGTGCCAGCAGTTCAGGGTACATTCAGTACTTC	CASSSGYIQYF
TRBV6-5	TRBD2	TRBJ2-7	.	TGTGCCAGCAGTTACTACACTAGCGGGAGCCCCTACGAGCAGTACTTC	CASSYYTSGSPYEQYF
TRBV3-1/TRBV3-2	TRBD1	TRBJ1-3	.	TGTGCCAGCAGCCTGCGGACAGGAGCCTCTGGAAACACCATATATTTT	CASSLRTGASGNTIYF
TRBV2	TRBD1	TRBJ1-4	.	TGTGCCAGCAGTGTCAACAGGGGACTTAATGAAAAACTGTTTTTT	CASSVNRGLNEKLFF
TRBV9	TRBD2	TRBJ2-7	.	TGTGCCAGCAGCGTAGGTCAAGGACTAGCGGGAGTCGACGAGCAGTACTTC	CASSVGQGLAGVDEQYF
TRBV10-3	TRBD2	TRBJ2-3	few	TGTGCCATCAGTGAGTCAGAACTAGCGGGAGGGACGCAGTATTTT	CAISESELAGGTQYF
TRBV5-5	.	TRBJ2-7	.	TGTGCCAGCAGCTTGCTTGCGGGTTCCGAGCAGTACTTC	CASSLLAGSEQYF
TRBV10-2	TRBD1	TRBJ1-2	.	TGCGCCAGCAGAGATTCCGGACAGGGCGTTGTTGACGGCTACACCTTC	CASRDSGQGVVDGYTF
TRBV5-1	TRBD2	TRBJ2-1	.	TGCGCCAGCAGCTTGGAACTAGCGGGAAGAAGCTCCTACAATGAGCAGTTCTTC	CASSLELAGRSSYNEQFF
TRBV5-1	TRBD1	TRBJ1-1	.	TGCGCCAGCAGCTTGAACACAGGGGGCCAAAACACTGAAGCTTTCTTT	CASSLNTGGQNTEAFF
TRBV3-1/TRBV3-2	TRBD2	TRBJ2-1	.	TGTGCCAGCAGCCCGAAAACCCTAGCGGGAGGTATTCAGTTCTTC	CASSPKTLAGGIQFF
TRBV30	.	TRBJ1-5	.	TGTGCCTGGAGCCTCGAGGGCAATCAGCCCCAGCATTTT	CAWSLEGNQPQHF
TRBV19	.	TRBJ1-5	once	TGTGCCAGTAGTATAGATCCAACCGGGGGGCCCCAGCATTTT	CASSIDPTGGPQHF
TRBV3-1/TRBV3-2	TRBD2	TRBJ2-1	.	TGTGCCAGCAGCCCCATAGCGGGAGGTGGGAATGAGCAGTTCTTC	CASSPIAGGGNEQFF
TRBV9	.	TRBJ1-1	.	TGTGCCAGCAGCCCTCGCTTCGGGGGCACTGAAGCTTTCTTT	CASSPRFGGTEAFF
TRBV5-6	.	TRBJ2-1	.	TGTGCCAGCAGCTTGGTGAATTCCCCAGCCTACAATGAGCAGTTCTTC	CASSLVNSPAYNEQFF
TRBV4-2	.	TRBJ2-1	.	TGTGCCAGCAGCCAAGAACAGGGATTCTACAATGAGCAGTTCTTC	CASSQEQGFYNEQFF
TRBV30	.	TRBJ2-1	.	TGTGCCTGGAGTGGGGCGGGACCACTCTCCTACAATGAGCAGTTCTTC	CAWSGAGPLSYNEQFF
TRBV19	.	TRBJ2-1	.	TGTGCCAGTAGTCCTGGGGGGAGGAGGTTGGATGAGCAGTTCTTC	CASSPGGRRLDEQFF
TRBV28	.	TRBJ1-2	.	TGTGCCAGCAAGGAGGAGAACTATGGCTACACCTTC	CASKEENYGYTF
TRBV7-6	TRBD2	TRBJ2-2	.	TGTGCCAGCAGCTGGAGCGGGAGTAAGGGCGGGGAGCTGTTTTTT	CASSWSGSKGGELFF
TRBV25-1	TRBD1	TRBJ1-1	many	TGTGCCAGCAGTGATGAGGGGGCCGGCAACACTGAAGCTTTCTTT	CASSDEGAGNTEAFF
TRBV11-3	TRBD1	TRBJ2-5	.	TGTGCCAGCAGCTTAAGGCTCGGGACAGGGGGCGGAGAGACCCAGTACTTC	CASSLRLGTGGGETQYF
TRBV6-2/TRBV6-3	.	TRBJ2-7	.	TGTGCCAGCAGTTTAAGGCGGCTACCCGGAGGGGAGCAGTACTTC	CASSLRRLPGGEQYF
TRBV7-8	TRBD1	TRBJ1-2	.	TGTGCCAGCAGCGAACAGGGGGTAGTAACTATTGGCTACACCTTC	CASSEQGVVTIGYTF
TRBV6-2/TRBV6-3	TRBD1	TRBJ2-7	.	TGTGCCAGCAGCGGGACAGTCAGCTACGAGCAGTACTTC	CASSGTVSYEQYF
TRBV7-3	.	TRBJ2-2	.	TGTGCCAGCAGCCCCCACAGTTCCACCGGGGAGCTGTTTTTT	CASSPHSSTGELFF
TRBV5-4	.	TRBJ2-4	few	TGTGCCAGCAGCTTGGGGGCCGACGGGAACAAAAACATTCAGTACTTC	CASSLGADGNKNIQYF
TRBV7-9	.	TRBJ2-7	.	TGTGCCAGCACCTCGACAGGAATCTCCTACGAGCAGTACTTC	CASTSTGISYEQYF
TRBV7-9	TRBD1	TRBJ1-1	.	TGTGCCAGCAGCTTGGAGATACAGGGGGGAGACACTGAAGCTTTCTTT	CASSLEIQGGDTEAFF
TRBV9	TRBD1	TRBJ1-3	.	TGTGCCAGCAGCACCAACTCCGGGACAGGGGCTGGAAACACCATATATTTT	CASSTNSGTGAGNTIYF
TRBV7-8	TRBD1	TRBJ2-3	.	TGTGCCAGCAGCGGGACAGGGGGCACAGATACGCAGTATTTT	CASSGTGGTDTQYF
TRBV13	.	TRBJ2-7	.	TGTGCCAGCAGCCCTCGTGAGACTAGCTACGAGCAGTACTTC	CASSPRETSYEQYF
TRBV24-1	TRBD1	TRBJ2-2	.	TGTGCCACCAGTGATCCCTCCCGGGACAGGTACACCGGGGAGCTGTTTTTT	CATSDPSRDRYTGELFF
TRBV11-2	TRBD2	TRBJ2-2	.	TGTGCCAGCAGCACCGGACTAGCGGGTAACACCGGGGAGCTGTTTTTT	CASSTGLAGNTGELFF
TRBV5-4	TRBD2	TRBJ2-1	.	TGTGCCAGCAGCCTGGGACTAGCGGGAGACTATGAGCAGTTCTTC	CASSLGLAGDYEQFF
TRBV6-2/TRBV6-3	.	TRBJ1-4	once	TGTGCCAGCAGTTACAGCAGGGGCGCAACTAATGAAAAACTGTTTTTT	CASSYSRGATNEKLFF
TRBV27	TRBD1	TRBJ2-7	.	TGTGCCAGCAGACCAACAGGGGGCAACGAGCAGTACTTC	CASRPTGGNEQYF
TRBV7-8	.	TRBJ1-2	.	TGTGCCAGCAGCTCCCTCCGGGCCGGGGGGCGCAACTATGGCTACACCTTC	CASSSLRAGGRNYGYTF
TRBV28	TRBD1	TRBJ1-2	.	TGTGCCAGCAGGGGGGGAGACAGGGGGCTTCATGGCTACACCTTC	CASRGGDRGLHGYTF
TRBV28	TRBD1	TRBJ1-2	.	TGTGCCAGCAAACAGGGGGCAGGGGGCTACACCTTC	CASKQGAGGYTF
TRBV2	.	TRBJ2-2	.	TGTGCCAGCAGGGGGGCCGCCGGGGAGCTGTTTTTT	CASRGAAGELFF